A selection of T cell receptor beta chains follows, all from one sample in a study of T-cell reconstitution after alpha-beta-depleted transplantation in children. One entry per CDR3 protein, called by TCRdb with MiXCR from the PCR reads. This sample has about 420,000 distinct CDR3 sequences, with 15% to 20% found just once. Sequencing used PBMCs, mostly from graft donor cells, obtained 360 days after TCRalphabeta/CD19-depleted stem cell transplant. These receptors originate from a boy in the first two years of life who had a stem cell transplant for Wiskott-Aldrich syndrome, so the T cells may come from the graft donor. The conserved cysteine and the conserved F or W are not part of the CDR3 here. Rows give clone size only sometimes, using once, few, many, or a class for an expanded clone.

size	V	J	CDR3
.	TRBV5-1	TRBJ2-1	ASKGRTRGNEQF
few	TRBV24-1	TRBJ2-4	ATSDPGGWGGARWLTKNIQY
many	TRBV13	TRBJ2-6	ASSLFGANVLT
few	TRBV5-1	TRBJ2-3	ASRDYTDTQY
.	TRBV4-3	TRBJ2-1	ASSQENGGLDFYNEQF
.	TRBV29-1	TRBJ1-2	SVPWDSNYGYT
.	TRBV2	TRBJ2-7	ASSPRDWAYEQY
.	TRBV27	TRBJ1-3	ASSLSRQGSGAGNTIY
.	TRBV2	TRBJ2-1	ASKKSTRINEQF
.	TRBV19	TRBJ2-3	ASRPVGGVDTQY
few	TRBV10-3	TRBJ2-6	AIRADGANVLT
few	TRBV4-1	TRBJ2-7	ASSQVPAGTVSYEQY
.	TRBV24-1	TRBJ2-2	ATNSGMTGELF
few	TRBV11-1	TRBJ2-7	ASSLVGHGLAGGYEQY
few	TRBV10-3	TRBJ2-5	AISDRGQETQY
few	TRBV5-6	TRBJ2-1	ASSSGQGSREQF
few	TRBV28	TRBJ2-7	ASSPNRWDSTYEQY
.	TRBV30	TRBJ2-1	AWSVKGPSYNEQF
few	TRBV6-2/TRBV6-3	TRBJ2-2	ASSYPRTGNTGELF
few	TRBV7-2	TRBJ2-2	ASSQTRELNTGELF